This record looks at one T cell receptor beta chain sequence and its context. The germline gives CDR1 DFQATT, CDR2 SNEGSKA (reference sequence). V dropped 3 bases and J dropped 8 bases, with 19 bases sitting between them. The CDR3 runs 15 residues. The sample belongs to a study of T-cell memory formation after mild COVID-19. Researchers used 5'RACE with constant-segment primers to make TCR alpha and TCR beta cDNA libraries that carry sample barcodes and UMIs. Each CDR3 protein is one row after TCRdb ran MiXCR on the 5' RACE reads. The repertoire holds about 610,000 distinct CDR3 sequences, about 18% seen once, with about 8.1% in the top ten.

The chain has TRBV20-1 and TRBJ1-4; D may be TRBD1 (5 bases). The sequenced sample consisted of PBMCs or a T cell subset sorted from them (not recorded which). The sequence was obtained from an adult woman who had mild COVID-19 (a few samples of this study predate the infection). Cell type and time point are not known. The CDR3 nucleotides read TGCAGTGCTAGCCGCACTCAGGGAGCTGGAGAAAAACTGTTTTTT. Its translation is CSASRTQGAGEKLFF.